This TCR beta chain was sequenced during a study of post-analysis software for immune sequencing data. Broader study findings: Clustering by F measure revealed strong co-clustering among samples prepared together in one batch. Compared with controls, patients had more of roughly five TRBV segments, including TRBV5-6, TRBV5-1 and TRBV20-1. Diversity measured as normalized Chao1 was significantly lower in multiple sclerosis patients than in controls.

As for this clonotype: Its target is unknown.

The TCR beta cDNA libraries contained unique molecular identifiers. The source material, about 0.85 to 11 million T cells, gave rise to about 500,000 cDNA molecules. Each CDR3 protein is one row after TCRdb ran MiXCR on the PCR reads. The repertoire has over 300,000 distinct CDR3 sequences, roughly 35% of them found once; the top ten carry roughly 13%. Trimming removed 6 bases at V and 3 bases at J, with 9 bases between. Germline CDR1 is SNHLY and CDR2 is FYNNEI. The CDR3 totals 12 residues. The sequence was collected from a girl aged 10 to 17 with multiple sclerosis. The chain links TRBV2 to TRBJ2-7; D is undetermined. Input material: blood. The CDR3 DNA reads TGTGCCAGCAGAGCCGAACTCTACGAGCAGTACTTC. This codes for CASRAELYEQYF.